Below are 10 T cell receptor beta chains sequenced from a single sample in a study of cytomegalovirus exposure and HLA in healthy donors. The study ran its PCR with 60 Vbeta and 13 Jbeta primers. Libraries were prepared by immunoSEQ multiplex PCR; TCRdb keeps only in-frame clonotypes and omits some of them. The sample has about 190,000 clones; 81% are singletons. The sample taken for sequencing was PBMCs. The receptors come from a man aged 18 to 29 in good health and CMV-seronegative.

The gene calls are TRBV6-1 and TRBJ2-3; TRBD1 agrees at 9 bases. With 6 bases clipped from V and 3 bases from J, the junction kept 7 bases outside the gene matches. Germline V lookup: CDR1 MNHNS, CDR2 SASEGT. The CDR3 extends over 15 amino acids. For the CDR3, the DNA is TGTGCCAGCAGAGGACAGGGGCGGGTGACAGATACGCAGTATTTT. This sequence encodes CASRGQGRVTDTQYF.

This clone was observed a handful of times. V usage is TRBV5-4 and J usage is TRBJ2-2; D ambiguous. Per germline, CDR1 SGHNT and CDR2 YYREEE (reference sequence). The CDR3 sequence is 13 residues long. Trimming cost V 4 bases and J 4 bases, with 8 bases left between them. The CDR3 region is CASSPSGTGELFF. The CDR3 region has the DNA TGTGCCAGCAGCCCCTCGGGCACCGGGGAGCTGTTTTTT.

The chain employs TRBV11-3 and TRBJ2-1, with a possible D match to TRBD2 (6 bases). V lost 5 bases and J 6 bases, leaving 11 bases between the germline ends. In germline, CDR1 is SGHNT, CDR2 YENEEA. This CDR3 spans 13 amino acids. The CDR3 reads CASSGRTINEQFF. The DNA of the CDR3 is TGTGCCAGCAGCGGACGGACTATCAATGAGCAGTTCTTC.

CDR3 residues: CAIRDGLAGGANTGELFF. For the CDR3, the DNA is TGTGCCATCAGAGACGGACTAGCGGGGGGGGCTAACACCGGGGAGCTGTTTTTT. The chain has TRBV10-3 and TRBJ2-2; 15 nucleotides align to TRBD2. The germline V gene has CDR1 ENHRY and CDR2 SYGVKD. The length of the CDR3 is 18 residues. With V trimmed by 6 bases and J by 2 bases, 7 bases remained unmatched.

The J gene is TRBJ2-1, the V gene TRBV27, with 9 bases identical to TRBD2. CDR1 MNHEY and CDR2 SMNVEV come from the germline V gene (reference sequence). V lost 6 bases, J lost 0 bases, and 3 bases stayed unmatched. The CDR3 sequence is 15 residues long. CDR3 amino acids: CASRISGSSYNEQFF. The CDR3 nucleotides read TGTGCCAGCAGAATTAGCGGGAGCTCCTACAATGAGCAGTTCTTC.

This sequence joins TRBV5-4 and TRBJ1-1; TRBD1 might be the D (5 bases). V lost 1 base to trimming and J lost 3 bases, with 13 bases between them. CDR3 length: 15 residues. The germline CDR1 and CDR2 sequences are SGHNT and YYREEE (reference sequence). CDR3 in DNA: TGTGCCAGCAGCTTGAAGGGGTTTGGGGACACTGAAGCTTTCTTT. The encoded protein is CASSLKGFGDTEAFF.

CDR3: CASSFSGTGETYEQYF. The CDR3 DNA is TGCGCCAGCAGTTTCTCCGGGACAGGGGAAACCTACGAGCAGTACTTC. The rearrangement links TRBV4-3 to TRBJ2-7, with 10 bases aligning to TRBD1. The germline gives CDR1 LGHNA, CDR2 YSLEER. After removal of 6 bases from V and 2 bases from J, the junction contained 10 bases not matched to a gene. The CDR3 sequence is 16 residues long.

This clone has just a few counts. CDR3 residues: CASTPGGNTIYF. The DNA for the CDR3 is TGTGCCAGCACCCCGGGGGGAAACACCATATATTTT. The genes are TRBV6-5 and TRBJ1-3; D uncertain. Germline values: CDR1 MNHEY, CDR2 SVGAGI. The CDR3 length is 12 residues. Trimming cost V 7 bases and J 4 bases, with 8 bases left between them.

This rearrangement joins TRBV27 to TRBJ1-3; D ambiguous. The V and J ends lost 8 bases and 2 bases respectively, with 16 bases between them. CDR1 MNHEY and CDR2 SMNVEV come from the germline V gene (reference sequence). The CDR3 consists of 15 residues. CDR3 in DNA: TGTGCCAGCTACCCCGGGAGGATGGCTGGAAACACCATATATTTT. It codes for CASYPGRMAGNTIYF.

This CDR3 is CASGRGSTEAFF. The CDR3 DNA reads TGTGCCAGTGGCCGGGGTAGCACTGAAGCTTTCTTT. The chain is built from TRBV6-6 and TRBJ1-1; no clear D gene. Per the germline V gene, CDR1 is MNHNY and CDR2 is SVGAGI (reference sequence). Between the trimmed V and J ends, which lost 9 bases and 4 bases, there was a span of 12 bases. CDR3 length equals 12 residues.